This TCR beta chain was obtained from a study of control samples from healthy donors and cancer patients. The protocol was immunoSEQ multiplex PCR, while the TCRdb copy is restricted to in-frame clones and leaves out a portion. The sample has some 120,000 clones; around 87% are singletons. The sequence was collected from a man in his forties or fifties in good health. Sequenced sample: blood.

The CDR3 DNA follows: TGTGCCAGCAGCTTAGAGGAGGGGGGCTCCTACGAGCAGTACTTC. Translated, it gives CASSLEEGGSYEQYF. The chain links TRBV7-6 to TRBJ2-7; D is tentatively TRBD1 or TRBD2 (6 bases each). Between the trimmed V and J ends, which lost 1 base and 0 bases, there was a span of 10 bases. The CDR3 sequence is 15 residues long. Per germline, CDR1 SGHVS and CDR2 FNYEAQ.